The 14 T cell receptor beta chains reported below all come from one sample, sequenced in a study of shared T cell receptors in the human thymus (dated by TCRdb to the early 2020s). To prepare the library, the immunoSEQ multiplex PCR assay was applied. Not all clones reach the TCRdb copy of this immuneACCESS table, which keeps in-frame sequences only. Checked studies attribute under half of the gap to unresolved V genes and leave the rest unexplained. This sample holds about 730,000 clones; 80% to 90% were observed only once. 0.0095% to 0.013% of the sample comes from the top ten. These same data were also listed under a study on human thymus T cells.

The sequenced sample was thymocytes. These receptors were collected from a girl under three years old with a congenital heart defect. Donor details come from another sample of the same person, matched by shared clones.

V and J are TRBV7-6 and TRBJ1-1, with TRBD1 as a possible D gene (5 bases). Germline CDR1 is SGHVS and CDR2 is FNYEAQ. This CDR3 is 16 amino acids long. Trimming took off 0 bases at V and 0 bases at J, with 11 bases between the two ends. The CDR3 DNA sequence: TGTGCCAGCAGCTTAGCGCGGGGCAGAATGAACACTGAAGCTTTCTTT. This sequence encodes CASSLARGRMNTEAFF.

This clone came up a few times. This chain joins TRBV4-3 and TRBJ2-2, with D possibly matching TRBD2 (5 bases). The CDR3 sequence is 20 residues long. CDR1 is LGHNA and CDR2 is YSLEER in the germline V gene. V was pared by 0 bases and J by 3 bases, with 23 bases between. CDR3 protein: CASSQDSQHGPGKDTGELFF. The CDR3 DNA follows: TGCGCCAGCAGCCAAGATTCCCAGCATGGACCGGGAAAAGACACCGGGGAGCTGTTTTTT.

This chain connects TRBV7-2 to TRBJ2-3; D may be TRBD1 (6 bases). V shed 3 bases and J shed 2 bases, with 15 bases lying between them. There are 16 residues in the CDR3. Germline-derived CDR1 and CDR2 are SGHTA and FQGNSA. The DNA for the CDR3 is TGTGCCAGCAGCTTTTGTCGGGACATCTTCACAGATACGCAGTATTTT. Amino acids: CASSFCRDIFTDTQYF.

The rearrangement links TRBV30 to TRBJ1-2; the D is unclear. Germline CDR1 and CDR2: GTSNPN and SVGIG (reference sequence). The CDR3 sequence is 15 residues long. CDR3 DNA: TGTGCGTCACCTCCCGAGGGCTTGGAGGGCTATGGCTACACCTTC. This gives the protein CASPPEGLEGYGYTF.

CDR3 nucleotide sequence: TGTGCCAGTAGTTTGGAGGGGCGGCAAGAGACCCAGTACTTC. Its translation: CASSLEGRQETQYF. The chain employs TRBV19 and TRBJ2-5, with D possibly being TRBD2 (6 bases). The CDR3 runs to 14 residues. Germline CDR1 LNHDA, CDR2 SQIVND (reference sequence). Trimming shortened V by 5 bases and J by 2 bases, and 12 bases separated the two germline ends.

V is TRBV27 and J is TRBJ2-5; 8 bases match TRBD2. Germline CDR1 reads MNHEY; CDR2 reads SMNVEV (reference sequence). V lost 6 bases to trimming and J lost 2 bases; unmatched junction nucleotides: 11. This CDR3 is built from 16 residues. The chain's CDR3 is CASSPHPLAEQETQYF. DNA for the CDR3: TGTGCCAGCAGCCCTCACCCACTAGCGGAACAAGAGACCCAGTACTTC.

The rearrangement links TRBV27 to TRBJ2-1; the D gene is possibly TRBD1 (5 bases). The ends were cut back, 8 bases at V and 0 bases at J, with 14 bases in the middle. CDR1 MNHEY and CDR2 SMNVEV come from the germline V gene (reference sequence). This CDR3 has 15 residues. CDR3 residues: CASYPDSSSYNEQFF. Written as DNA, the CDR3 is TGTGCCAGCTATCCTGACAGCAGCTCCTACAATGAGCAGTTCTTC.

In its sample, this clone was seen a few times. The CDR3 region is CASSLNPPNGGAVYEQYF. The CDR3 nucleotides read TGTGCCAGCAGCTTAAACCCCCCTAATGGGGGGGCCGTCTACGAGCAGTACTTC. The J gene is TRBJ2-7, the V gene TRBV7-3; D perhaps matches TRBD2 (7 bases). CDR1 is SGHTA and CDR2 is FQGTGA in the germline V gene. Deletions cut 1 base from V and 3 bases from J, with 22 bases between. This CDR3 region has 18 residues.

This chain uses TRBV14 with TRBJ2-2; D unclear. With 0 bases removed from V and 0 bases from J, the gap between germline ends came to 11 bases. The CDR3 is made up of 17 amino acids. The V gene's germline CDR1 is SGHDN and CDR2 FVKESK. The CDR3 here is CASSQDRVRANTGELFF. The CDR3 nucleotides read TGTGCCAGCAGCCAAGACAGAGTTCGGGCGAACACCGGGGAGCTGTTTTTT.

The chain combines TRBV7-2 with TRBJ2-5; 7 bases are a match to TRBD1. Germline loops: CDR1 SGHTA, CDR2 FQGNSA. The junction had 14 bases not matched to a gene; V was cut back by 7 bases and J by 6 bases. The CDR3 loop spans 15 amino acids. CDR3 DNA: TGTGCCAGCATCGAGGACAGGTTAGCGAGAAAGACCCAGTACTTC. This encodes CASIEDRLARKTQYF. The whole variable domain, filled in from reference TRBV7-2 and TRBJ2-5, reads GAGVSQSPSNKVTEKGKDVELRCDPISGHTALYWYRQSLGQGLEFLIYFQGNSAPDKSGLPSDRFSAERTGGSVSTLTIQRTQQEDSAVYLCASIEDRLARKTQYFGPGTRLLVL.

V gene TRBV5-1 combines with J gene TRBJ2-5, with 8 nucleotides matching TRBD2. This CDR3 spans 17 amino acids. V shed 4 bases, J shed 0 bases, and the junction held 11 bases outside the gene matches. The germline V gene has CDR1 SGHRS and CDR2 YFSETQ. CDR3 in amino acids: CASSTGLVGYYQETQYF. The CDR3 bases are TGCGCCAGCAGCACGGGACTAGTAGGGTATTACCAAGAGACCCAGTACTTC.

The rearrangement joins TRBV28 to TRBJ2-3; weak D call: TRBD1 (5 bases). CDR3 size: 15 residues. V lost 5 bases to trimming and J lost 3 bases, with 15 bases between them. Germline CDR1 MDHEN, CDR2 SYDVKM. The CDR3 region is CASSPKRSGTDTQYF. CDR3 in DNA: TGTGCCAGCAGTCCCAAGAGGTCAGGGACAGATACGCAGTATTTT.

The rearrangement joins TRBV4-1 to TRBJ2-7; 10 positions match TRBD1. CDR1 and CDR2 from the germline V gene are MGHRA and YSYEKL. The trim removed 4 bases at V and 8 bases at J, leaving 2 bases unmatched. This CDR3 has 12 amino acids. The CDR3 DNA follows: TGCGCCAGCAGCCGACAGGGGGCGAAGCAGTACTTC. Translated: CASSRQGAKQYF.

CDR3 amino acids: CASRKDSFIAGFYNSPLHF. The DNA of the CDR3 is TGTGCCAGCCGTAAGGACAGCTTTATAGCGGGGTTTTATAATTCACCCCTCCACTTT. This chain uses TRBV2 with TRBJ1-6; tentatively, D is TRBD1 (6 bases). Per the germline V gene, CDR1 is SNHLY and CDR2 is FYNNEI. The CDR3 is made up of 19 amino acids. The germline V and J ends were trimmed by 8 bases and 4 bases, with 27 bases remaining between them.